Shown below are 26 T cell receptor beta chains from a single sample sequenced in a study of vaccination and CD4 T cells after COVID-19. Their target antigens are unknown. Treatment meaning: approximately nine-day PBMC culture with coronavirus spike peptide pools or control peptides (ViraFEST assay). Cultured CD4+ T cell DNA was sequenced using the Oncomine TCR Beta short-read assay. Each CDR3 protein gets one entry after TCRdb re-called the PCR reads with MiXCR. This sample has 9,000 to 13,000 distinct CDR3 sequences, with approximately 29% found just once. Sample: CD4+ T cells from blood, cultured in vitro, taken after SARS-CoV-2 vaccination. The receptors were gathered from a human donor who had recovered from COVID-19.

The chain joins TRBV6-2 or TRBV6-3 to TRBJ2-1; D is perhaps TRBD2 (6 bases). Trimming took off 7 bases at V and 7 bases at J, with 17 bases between the two ends. CDR3 length: 14 amino acids. Per germline, CDR1 MNHEY and CDR2 SVGEGT. The CDR3 sequence: CASKRSGTRNEQFF. For the CDR3, the DNA is TGTGCCAGCAAGAGATCCGGGACTCGAAATGAGCAGTTCTTC.

Only a few counts were recorded for this clonotype. V usage is TRBV27 and J usage is TRBJ1-1; D gene unclear. With 5 bases removed from V and 5 bases from J, the gap between germline ends came to 15 bases. This CDR3 contains 14 residues. Germline V gene lookup returns CDR1 MNHEY and CDR2 SMNVEV (reference sequence). The CDR3 reads CASSPRGGQTEAFF. The CDR3 region has the DNA TGTGCCAGCAGTCCCCGGGGAGGGCAAACTGAAGCTTTCTTT.

The chain joins TRBV7-2 to TRBJ2-7; 11 positions agree with TRBD2. Germline values: CDR1 SGHTA, CDR2 FQGNSA. Trimming cost V 5 bases and J 2 bases; bases outside gene matches: 5. The CDR3 spans 15 residues. The CDR3 sequence is CASSISGRAAYEQYF. DNA of the CDR3: TGTGCCAGCAGCATTAGCGGGAGGGCGGCCTACGAGCAGTACTTC.

CDR3 coding DNA: TGTGCCAGCAGCGTAGGGACCAACCCCGGGAGAGATACGCAGTATTTT. This gives the protein CASSVGTNPGRDTQYF. This chain connects TRBV9 to TRBJ2-3; possibly TRBD2 for D (6 bases). CDR3 size: 16 residues. CDR1 and CDR2 (germline): SGDLS, YYNGEE. Trimming removed 0 bases from V and 5 bases from J, with 16 bases in between.

The rearrangement joins TRBV7-2 to TRBJ2-1; no clear D gene. With 4 bases removed from V and 0 bases from J, the gap between germline ends came to 10 bases. The CDR3 is made up of 15 amino acids. Germline-derived CDR1 and CDR2 are SGHTA and FQGNSA. CDR3 sequence: CASSSGPNSYNEQFF. Written as DNA, the CDR3 is TGTGCCAGCAGCTCTGGACCCAACTCCTACAATGAGCAGTTCTTC.

In its sample, this clonotype was seen a few times. This chain connects TRBV10-1 to TRBJ1-2; D uncertain. Germline CDR1 is WNHNN and CDR2 is SYGVQD (reference sequence). The CDR3 is 14 residues long. V gave up 2 bases and J gave up 5 bases, with 12 bases separating them. CDR3 protein: CASSEGVNLYGYTF. For the CDR3, the DNA is TGCGCCAGCAGTGAGGGGGTGAACCTATATGGCTACACCTTC.

Only a few counts were recorded for this clonotype. The chain combines TRBV5-8 with TRBJ1-2; D is possibly TRBD1 (5 bases). Germline V gene lookup returns CDR1 SGHTS and CDR2 YDEGEE. V lost 0 bases and J lost 5, with 14 bases in between. CDR3 size: 15 residues. The CDR3 sequence: CASSLVRQGLYGYTF. The CDR3 region has the DNA TGTGCCAGCAGCTTGGTTAGGCAGGGACTTTATGGCTACACCTTC.

Note on this clonotype: One end of the junction varies from germline; a read error may be responsible. This chain connects TRBV7-2 to TRBJ2-7, with 10 bases matching TRBD2. The CDR3 has 15 residues. Per germline, CDR1 SGHTA and CDR2 FQGNSA. CDR3 residues: CASSLAGANPYEQYF. The CDR3 DNA follows: TGTGCCAGCAGCCTAGCGGGAGCAAACCCCTACGAGCAGTACTTC.

The chain joins TRBV7-6 to TRBJ2-7; D remains ambiguous. CDR3 length: 16 amino acids. Germline values: CDR1 SGHVS, CDR2 FNYEAQ. Deletions cut 3 bases from V and 5 bases from J, with 20 bases between. The CDR3 here is CASSFGGLPGKDEQYF. DNA for the CDR3: TGTGCCAGCAGCTTTGGTGGGCTACCCGGTAAAGACGAGCAGTACTTC.

A few counts support this clonotype. This chain uses TRBV27 with TRBJ2-7; TRBD2 matches at 11 bases. The trim removed 3 bases at V and 9 bases at J, leaving 7 bases unmatched. The CDR3 length is 14 residues. CDR1 is MNHEY and CDR2 is SMNVEV in the germline V gene (reference sequence). CDR3 residues: CASSLGLAATVQYF. The CDR3 DNA sequence: TGTGCCAGCAGTTTGGGACTAGCGGCGACGGTGCAGTACTTC.

V is TRBV5-1 and J is TRBJ2-1; the D gene is possibly TRBD1 (6 bases). Germline CDR1 reads SGHRS; CDR2 reads YFSETQ. The V and J ends lost 4 bases and 5 bases respectively, with 16 bases between them. This CDR3 is 15 amino acids long. CDR3 sequence: CASSQNTWGHNEQFF. The CDR3 region has the DNA TGCGCCAGCAGCCAAAACACCTGGGGGCACAATGAGCAGTTCTTC.

This clonotype was observed a handful of times. J is TRBJ2-3 and V is TRBV29-1; possible D gene TRBD2, 6 bases. CDR1 is SQVTM and CDR2 is ANQGSEA in the germline V gene. V was cut by 2 bases and J by 6 bases, with 18 bases left in between. This CDR3 has 15 residues. The CDR3 spells CSVEYSAGHGDTQYF. CDR3 nucleotide sequence: TGCAGCGTTGAATACTCAGCGGGTCATGGGGATACGCAGTATTTT.

The gene calls are TRBV20-1 and TRBJ1-1; D call uncertain. The CDR3 has 13 residues. Trimming left V 1 base short and J 5 bases short, with 11 bases between. The germline V gene encodes CDR1 DFQATT and CDR2 SNEGSKA (reference sequence). The CDR3 DNA is TGCAGTGCTAGAGGCGCCCGGTGGACTGAAGCTTTCTTT. Protein sequence: CSARGARWTEAFF.

The chain joins TRBV20-1 to TRBJ2-7, with D maybe TRBD2 (7 bases). Germline CDR1 reads DFQATT; CDR2 reads SNEGSKA (reference sequence). The CDR3 runs to 14 residues. V was cut by 6 bases and J by 3 bases, with 18 bases left in between. This CDR3 reads CSALGGLPIYEQYF. The CDR3 nucleotides read TGCAGTGCCCTAGGGGGACTACCTATCTACGAGCAGTACTTC.

This clonotype qualifies as medium-sized. V is TRBV7-2 and J is TRBJ2-5; D may be TRBD2 (8 bases). The V end was cut by 4 bases, the J end by 4 bases, with 22 bases between. Germline-derived CDR1 and CDR2 are SGHTA and FQGNSA. This CDR3 has 17 residues. CDR3 DNA sequence: TGTGCCAGCAGCTCGACAGGGCGGACTAGCCTAGGAGAGACCCAGTACTTC. It is translated as CASSSTGRTSLGETQYF.

The chain combines TRBV6-2 or TRBV6-3 with TRBJ1-1; maybe TRBD1 (5 bases). The CDR3 runs to 15 residues. Trimming removed 0 bases from V and 2 bases from J, with 10 bases in between. Germline values: CDR1 MNHEY, CDR2 SVGEGT. The CDR3 region has the DNA TGTGCCAGCAGTTACTCTGGGGCGAGTAACACTGAAGCTTTCTTT. Translating gives CASSYSGASNTEAFF.

V usage is TRBV28 and J usage is TRBJ1-1; no reliable D call. This CDR3 has 14 residues. The germline gives CDR1 MDHEN, CDR2 SYDVKM. Trimming left V 7 bases short and J 4 bases short, with 16 bases between. CDR3 coding DNA: TGTGCCAGCACCATGACCGGCCTGGGCACTGAAGCTTTCTTT. It yields the protein CASTMTGLGTEAFF.

The table lists this clonotype with a few counts. The chain joins TRBV6-2 or TRBV6-3 to TRBJ2-7; D gene ambiguous. The germline gives CDR1 MNHEY, CDR2 SVGEGT. V was cut by 0 bases and J by 0 bases, with 12 bases left in between. The CDR3 length is 16 residues. The CDR3 DNA follows: TGTGCCAGCAGTTACTCTTTCGCACCCAGCTCCTACGAGCAGTACTTC. It codes for CASSYSFAPSSYEQYF.

The rearrangement links TRBV15 to TRBJ1-1; TRBD1 matches at 8 bases. Trimming took 2 bases from V and 0 from J; bases not matched to a gene: 5. The germline gives CDR1 LNHNV, CDR2 YYDKDF (reference sequence). The CDR3 has 16 amino acids. CDR3 coding DNA: TGTGCCACCAGCAGACCCTACAGGGGGGTGAACACTGAAGCTTTCTTT. It specifies CATSRPYRGVNTEAFF.

The J gene is TRBJ2-7, the V gene TRBV5-1; D possibly corresponds to TRBD1 (7 bases). V lost 4 bases to trimming and J lost 0 bases, with 11 bases between them. Germline V gene lookup returns CDR1 SGHRS and CDR2 YFSETQ. The CDR3 runs 14 residues. CDR3 sequence (DNA): TGCGCCAGCAGCGGCAGGGGGGACTCCTACGAGCAGTACTTC. It translates to CASSGRGDSYEQYF.

A note on this clonotype: Given the absence of the conserved phenylalanine or tryptophan at the CDR3 end, a read error is likely. The V and J genes are TRBV4-3 and TRBJ2-7; TRBD2 might be the D (5 bases). CDR1 and CDR2 (germline): LGHNA, YSLEER. CDR3 size: 11 residues. The V end was cut by 4 bases, the J end by 5 bases, with 6 bases between. The CDR3 loop is CASSLGDEQYL. The CDR3 nucleotides read TGCGCCAGCAGCCTCGGGGACGAGCAGTACTTA.

This clonotype was found a few times. This sequence joins TRBV6-1 and TRBJ1-6; D possibly corresponds to TRBD1 (6 bases). The germline V gene encodes CDR1 MNHNS and CDR2 SASEGT. The CDR3 runs to 11 residues. Trimming shortened V by 7 bases and J by 8 bases, and 6 bases separated the two germline ends. This chain's CDR3 is CASKGDSPLHF. The CDR3 DNA reads TGTGCCAGCAAGGGGGATTCACCCCTCCACTTT.

The chain is built from TRBV28 and TRBJ1-5; unclear D gene. Germline CDR1 MDHEN, CDR2 SYDVKM. V dropped 2 bases and J dropped 4 bases, with 12 bases sitting between them. CDR3 length: 15 amino acids. In DNA form, the CDR3 reads TGTGCCAGCAGTTTACTGCTGACGTCGAATCAGCCCCAGCATTTT. Its translation is CASSLLLTSNQPQHF. The complete variable domain, with remaining parts taken from reference TRBV28 and TRBJ1-5, reads DVKVTQSSRYLVKRTGEKVFLECVQDMDHENMFWYRQDPGLGLRLIYFSYDVKMKEKGDIPEGYSVSREKKERFSLILESASTNQTSMYLCASSLLLTSNQPQHFGDGTRLSIL.

The V gene is TRBV5-1, the J gene TRBJ2-2; possibly TRBD2 for D (6 bases). Germline V gives CDR1 SGHRS, CDR2 YFSETQ. V was trimmed by 1 base and J by 1 base, leaving 8 bases between them. The CDR3 has 15 residues. DNA for the CDR3: TGCGCCAGCAGCTTGCGTAGCGGGAACACCGGGGAGCTGTTTTTT. As protein: CASSLRSGNTGELFF.

The table lists this clonotype with a few counts. The V call is TRBV28, the J call TRBJ2-6; a weak D match, TRBD2 (6 bases). The CDR3 consists of 15 residues. CDR1 is MDHEN, CDR2 SYDVKM, per germline. Trimming removed 4 bases from V and 4 bases from J, with 11 bases in between. CDR3 loop: CASSSGLWGANVLTF. The CDR3 bases are TGTGCCAGCAGTTCGGGACTCTGGGGGGCCAACGTCCTGACTTTC.

This clonotype was counted between two and nine times. This chain uses TRBV6-2 or TRBV6-3 with TRBJ2-1, with D maybe TRBD1 (6 bases). The germline V gene has CDR1 MNHEY and CDR2 SVGEGT. The CDR3 is 13 amino acids. Trimming shortened V by 7 bases and J by 4 bases, and 11 bases separated the two germline ends. The CDR3 spells CASKGQGYNEQFF. The CDR3 DNA follows: TGTGCCAGCAAGGGCCAGGGGTACAATGAGCAGTTCTTC.